These 4 T cell receptor beta chains came from one sample sequenced in a study of molecular identifiers for immune sequencing clone quantification. TCRdb passed the PCR reads through MiXCR, listing each CDR3 protein once. The sample consists of more than 450,000 distinct CDR3 sequences, 20% to 25% of them appearing once. Sequencing was carried out using naive CD8+ T cells from blood, with Jurkat cell RNA spiked in. The subset was: FACS-sorted CD8+CD4-CCR7+CD45RA+ naive T cells. These receptor sequences come from a human donor in good health. Some libraries in this study had Jurkat cell RNA spiked in.

In this sample, this clonotype turned up many times. This rearrangement joins TRBV4-1 to TRBJ2-7; D remains unclear. Trimming took off 0 bases at V and 2 bases at J, with 14 bases between the two ends. The CDR3 loop spans 16 amino acids. The germline V gene encodes CDR1 MGHRA and CDR2 YSYEKL. The CDR3 DNA is TGCGCCAGCAGCCAAGAATCCGGAAGCGCAGCCTACGAGCAGTACTTC. Translating gives CASSQESGSAAYEQYF.

This clonotype was picked up many times. The genes are TRBV12-3 or TRBV12-4 and TRBJ2-3; a weak D match, TRBD1 (5 bases). Trimming left V 5 bases short and J 2 bases short, with 11 bases between. The CDR3 sequence is 14 residues long. This CDR3 reads CASSLRQITDTQYF. DNA of the CDR3: TGTGCCAGCAGTCTGCGACAGATCACAGATACGCAGTATTTT.

A few counts support this clonotype. A much larger clone differs by one base, so this may be a read error. The chain carries TRBV5-6 and TRBJ1-4; D not resolved. V was clipped by 3 bases and J by 10 bases, with 16 bases between them. In germline, CDR1 is SGHDT, CDR2 YYEEEE. This CDR3 comprises 14 residues. The CDR3 DNA follows: TGTGCCAGCAGCTCTGACTGGGAGGGTGGAAAACTGTTTTTT. Its translation: CASSSDWEGGKLFF.

The chain is built from TRBV11-2 and TRBJ2-3; 7 bases agree with TRBD2. This CDR3 is built from 13 residues. Germline-derived CDR1 and CDR2 are SGHAT and FQNNGV. V shed 1 base and J 9 bases; nucleotides not matched to a gene: 4. CDR3 residues: CASSLGDGRTQYF. In DNA, the CDR3 is TGTGCCAGCAGCTTAGGGGACGGGAGGACGCAGTATTTT.